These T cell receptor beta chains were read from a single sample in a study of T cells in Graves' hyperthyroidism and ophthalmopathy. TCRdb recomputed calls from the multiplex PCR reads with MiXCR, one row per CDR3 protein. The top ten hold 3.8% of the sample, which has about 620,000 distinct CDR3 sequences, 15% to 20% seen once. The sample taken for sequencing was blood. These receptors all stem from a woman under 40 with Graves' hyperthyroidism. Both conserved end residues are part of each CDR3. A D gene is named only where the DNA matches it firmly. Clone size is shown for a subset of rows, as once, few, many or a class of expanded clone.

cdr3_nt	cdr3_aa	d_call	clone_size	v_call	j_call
TGCGCCAGCAGCTTGGGCCCCGATGGGGTCGGGGAGCTGTTTTTT	CASSLGPDGVGELFF	NA	many	TRBV5-1	TRBJ2-2
TGCAGTGCCGGAGACCGGGGCGTCTTAGCCAAAAACATTCAGTACTTC	CSAGDRGVLAKNIQYF	NA	NA	TRBV20-1	TRBJ2-4
TGTGCCACCGGACTTGAGGAGAACACTGAAGCTTTCTTT	CATGLEENTEAFF	NA	many	TRBV18	TRBJ1-1
TGTGCCAGCACCATTAGTGGTCAGCCCCAGCATTTT	CASTISGQPQHF	NA	many	TRBV28	TRBJ1-5
TGTGCCAGCAGTTACGGCTACGGCTACACCTTC	CASSYGYGYTF	NA	many	TRBV6-5	TRBJ1-2
TGTGCCAGCAGCGATCTCAGGATACTAGCCAAAAACATTCAGTACTTC	CASSDLRILAKNIQYF	NA	NA	TRBV6-1	TRBJ2-4
TGCGCCAGCAGCGCACAGGATAACTATGGCTACACCTTC	CASSAQDNYGYTF	NA	NA	TRBV5-1	TRBJ1-2
TGTGCCAGCAGGATACGTCGGGGCACAGATACGCAGTATTTT	CASRIRRGTDTQYF	NA	NA	TRBV12-3/TRBV12-4	TRBJ2-3
TGTGCCACTAGAACAGGAGCTCAAGAGACCCAGTACTTC	CATRTGAQETQYF	NA	NA	TRBV10-3	TRBJ2-5
TGTGCCAGCAGCCGGGACAGGGGGACCCAAGAGACCCAGTACTTC	CASSRDRGTQETQYF	TRBD1	NA	TRBV11-3	TRBJ2-5
TGTGCCAGCATCTCCTACCTTAACGGAGGAGATACGCAGTATTTT	CASISYLNGGDTQYF	NA	many	TRBV12-3/TRBV12-4	TRBJ2-3
TGTGCCAGCAGCGTAGTAAAGAGCGGGGGGGATGGCTACACCTTC	CASSVVKSGGDGYTF	NA	few	TRBV9	TRBJ1-2
TGTGCCAGCAGCTCTCCAAATAGCAATCAGCCCCAGCATTTT	CASSSPNSNQPQHF	NA	many	TRBV7-2	TRBJ1-5
TGCAGTGCTAACGGGTATGACAGGGAAACCTACGAGCAGTACTTC	CSANGYDRETYEQYF	TRBD1	many	TRBV20-1	TRBJ2-7
TGTGCCAGCTCACCCGGGACAGGGGACACAGATACGCAGTATTTT	CASSPGTGDTDTQYF	TRBD1	many	TRBV18	TRBJ2-3
TGTGCCAGCAGACCGCAGGGTTACGGATCCTTGCCACAGCATTTT	CASRPQGYGSLPQHF	NA	many	TRBV27	TRBJ1-5
TGTGCCATCAGGAACCCCGGACAGCCCCAGCATTTT	CAIRNPGQPQHF	NA	few	TRBV10-3	TRBJ1-5
TGTGCCAGCAGTTTATCGGGGCAGAGCACTGAAGCTTTCTTT	CASSLSGQSTEAFF	NA	many	TRBV28	TRBJ1-1
TGTGCCATCAGTGACATCGGCCCTGAAGCTTTCTTT	CAISDIGPEAFF	NA	NA	TRBV10-3	TRBJ1-1
TGTGCCAGCAGCTCTCGCGGGGTCGTGTACGAGCAGTACTTC	CASSSRGVVYEQYF	NA	few	TRBV7-2	TRBJ2-7
TGTGCCAGCAGCTTACAGGGGAATGGAATGACAGGATCCAGGGAGCAGTACTTC	CASSLQGNGMTGSREQYF	NA	many	TRBV11-1	TRBJ2-7
TGTGCCAGCAGCCACAGACAGAGCCCCCGAAATTCACCCCTCCACTTT	CASSHRQSPRNSPLHF	NA	few	TRBV6-1	TRBJ1-6
TGTGCCAGCAGACCCCACAGGGATGGGCAGCCCCAGCATTTT	CASRPHRDGQPQHF	NA	many	TRBV6-2/TRBV6-3	TRBJ1-5
TGTGCCAGCAGTGGAGAGGACAGTCGACCTAGCACAGATACGCAGTATTTT	CASSGEDSRPSTDTQYF	NA	NA	TRBV6-1	TRBJ2-3
TGTGCCAGCAGTTTAGTTACGGGCAGCAATGAGCAGTTCTTC	CASSLVTGSNEQFF	NA	NA	TRBV27	TRBJ2-1
TGTGCCAGCAGCCCTAACACGGCCGAGCAGTACTTC	CASSPNTAEQYF	NA	many	TRBV28	TRBJ2-7
TGTGCCAGCAGCTTGTCCGGGACTAGTTACTACGAGCAGTACTTC	CASSLSGTSYYEQYF	TRBD2	many	TRBV7-2	TRBJ2-7
TGTGCCAGCAGCTTAATCGGGAGCACAGATACGCAGTATTTT	CASSLIGSTDTQYF	NA	many	TRBV7-2	TRBJ2-3
TGCAGCGTTGCCCCAGGGAACACCGGGGAGCTGTTTTTT	CSVAPGNTGELFF	NA	few	TRBV29-1	TRBJ2-2
TGCAGTGCTAGAAACAGCGGGAGTTCGGAGGATACGCAGTATTTT	CSARNSGSSEDTQYF	TRBD2	NA	TRBV20-1	TRBJ2-3
TGTGCCAGCAGCTTTGCAGGGGACAATGAGCAGTTCTTC	CASSFAGDNEQFF	NA	many	TRBV13	TRBJ2-1